This note documents a single T cell receptor (beta chain) sequence. Its target is not known. Depth targeted 1 in 200,000 to 1 in 1 million T cells, averaging approximately 9.3x coverage per clonotype. Measured with immunoSEQ multiplex PCR; TCRdb has only the in-frame clones, and not every one. The data contain roughly 150,000 clones, 70% to 90% of them seen just once; the ten biggest clones take up about 2.9%. The germline V and J ends were trimmed by 9 bases and 0 bases, with 15 bases remaining between them. This CDR3 has 15 residues. Germline-derived CDR1 and CDR2 are SGHNT and YENEEA. The data were taken from a study of cytotoxic CD8 clonotypes in ibrutinib-treated CLL. The study's findings and limits: Stable or contracted on treatment, public clonotypes were also uncommon.

The V call is TRBV11-3, the J call TRBJ2-1; D is unclear. The receptor was derived from a human donor with chronic lymphocytic leukemia. The sequences come from PBMCs, collected at disease progression, from a patient treated with ibrutinib. Here the CDR3 DNA reads TGTGCCAGATTCAAATCAAGAAGCTCCTACAATGAGCAGTTCTTC. Translated, it gives CARFKSRSSYNEQFF.